This T cell receptor (beta chain) was retrieved from a study of radiotherapy plus CTLA-4 blockade in lung cancer. Background on the study: Patients showed objective responses in about 20% of cases, and disease control was achieved by roughly 30%.

Per germline, CDR1 SGHRS and CDR2 YFSETQ. The V and J ends lost 2 bases and 3 bases respectively, with 8 bases between them. CDR3 length: 13 residues. The data were produced by immunoSEQ multiplex PCR, yet TCRdb's version contains in-frame clones alone and is incomplete. The sample shows about 48,000 clones, about 88% of them seen only once. V is TRBV5-1 and J is TRBJ1-1; no clear D gene. Sequenced here: peripheral blood, sampled from a patient treated with radiotherapy plus ipilimumab. This TCR was sampled from a human donor with non-small cell lung cancer that progressed on radiotherapy plus ipilimumab. Some clones in this sample may be carry-over from other donors' samples. As DNA, the CDR3 is TGCGCCAGCAGCTTCACGGCGGACACTGAAGCTTTCTTT. It specifies CASSFTADTEAFF. Full variable domain (outside the CDR3, taken from reference TRBV5-1 and TRBJ1-1): KAGVTQTPRYLIKTRGQQVTLSCSPISGHRSVSWYQQTPGQGLQFLFEYFSETQRNKGNFPGRFSGRQFSNSRSEMNVSTLELGDSALYLCASSFTADTEAFFGQGTRLTVV.